This T cell receptor beta chain is from a study of T cells expressing NK-cell markers. Overall study: All TCR beta repertoires analysed originated from sorted CD3+CD56+NKG2C+, CD3+CD56+NKG2C- and CD3+CD56-NKG2C+ T cells.

Reanalyzing the 5' RACE reads, TCRdb keeps one entry per CDR3 protein, without DNA. The sample holds 200,000 to 300,000 distinct CDR3 sequences. Findings and limits, study-wide: There remained a lack of clarity about HCMV specificity of expanded NKG2C+ T cell clones. These clonotypes additionally ranked first within the CD3+CD56-NKG2C+ fraction of four donors.

Comments on this clonotype: The antigen is not known.

The CDR3 contains 16 residues. Germline V lookup: CDR1 MNHNS, CDR2 SASEGT. This receptor was obtained from a man aged 18 to 30 in good health. The chain carries TRBV6-1 and TRBJ2-7; without DNA, the TCRdb call of TRBD1 cannot be checked. Sequencing used blood T cells: a sorted CD56 or NKG2C T cell subset, CD4+ or CD8+ T cells, or bulk PBMC T cells (not recorded which). CDR3 loop: CASSAPRDRVSYEQYF.